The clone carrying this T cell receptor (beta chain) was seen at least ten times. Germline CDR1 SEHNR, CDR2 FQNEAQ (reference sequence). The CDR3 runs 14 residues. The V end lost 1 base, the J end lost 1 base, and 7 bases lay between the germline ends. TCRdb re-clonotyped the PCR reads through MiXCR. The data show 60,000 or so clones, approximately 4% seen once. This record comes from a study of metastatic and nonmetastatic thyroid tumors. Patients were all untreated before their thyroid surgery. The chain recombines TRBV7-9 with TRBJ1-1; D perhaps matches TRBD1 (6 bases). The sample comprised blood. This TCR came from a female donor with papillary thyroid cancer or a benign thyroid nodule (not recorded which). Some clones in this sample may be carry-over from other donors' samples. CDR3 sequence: CASSLEQGNTEAFF. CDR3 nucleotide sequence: TGTGCCAGCAGCTTAGAACAGGGGAACACTGAAGCTTTCTTT.